The entry below describes one TCR beta chain. This may be a read error, as it is one base from a much larger clone. CDR1 and CDR2 (germline): SGHRS, YFSETQ. V lost 0 bases and J 3 bases, leaving 16 bases between the germline ends. The CDR3 loop spans 18 amino acids. These data come from a study of molecular identifiers for immune sequencing clone quantification. TCRdb passed the PCR reads through MiXCR, listing each CDR3 protein once. The sample holds roughly 90,000 distinct CDR3 sequences, roughly 25% seen once. The rearrangement links TRBV5-1 to TRBJ2-6; D may be TRBD1 (5 bases). The sequence came from a human donor in good health. Some libraries in this study had Jurkat cell RNA spiked in. The sequenced material came from naive CD8+ T cells from blood, with Jurkat cell RNA spiked in. Subset in this sample: FACS-sorted CD8+CD4-CCR7+CD45RA+ naive T cells. The CDR3 here is CASSLEGVHSIGANVLTF. Written as DNA, the CDR3 is TGCGCCAGCAGCTTGGAAGGGGTCCATTCGATTGGGGCCAACGTCCTGACTTTC.